The 28 T cell receptor beta chains below were found in one sample sequenced in a study of blood T cell repertoires in COVID-19. Libraries were prepared by immunoSEQ multiplex PCR; TCRdb keeps only in-frame clonotypes and omits some of them. Here the sample spans a few hundred thousand clones, approximately 81% being singletons. Sequencing input: peripheral blood. Receptors were obtained from a woman older than 75 with COVID-19, enrolled during active disease.

The V and J genes are TRBV6-5 and TRBJ1-4; possible D gene TRBD1, 6 bases. Per the germline V gene, CDR1 is MNHEY and CDR2 is SVGAGI. The V and J ends lost 7 bases and 13 bases respectively, with 22 bases between them. There are 14 residues in the CDR3. The CDR3 nucleotides read TGTGCCAGCACCCTGGCAGGGGTGTCGATTGGACTGTTTTTT. Its protein product is CASTLAGVSIGLFF.

CDR3 bases: TGTGCCAGCAGTTCTCCTAGAACAGGGGTGGGGGGCTACACCTTC. Encoded protein: CASSSPRTGVGGYTF. J is TRBJ1-2 and V is TRBV28; 7 nucleotides align to TRBD1. Looked up from germline, CDR1 is MDHEN and CDR2 is SYDVKM. This CDR3 comprises 15 residues. The J segment lost 8 bases and the V segment lost 4 bases, leaving 13 bases of the junction unmatched.

The chain carries TRBV2 and TRBJ2-6; TRBD1 agrees at 7 bases. Trimming at V came to 6 bases and at J to 0 bases, leaving 11 bases not matched to a gene. The CDR3 is 18 residues long. The V gene's germline CDR1 is SNHLY and CDR2 FYNNEI. CDR3 sequence: CASSTVTGSGSGANVLTF. The CDR3, as DNA: TGTGCCAGCAGCACAGTGACAGGGAGCGGCTCTGGGGCCAACGTCCTGACTTTC.

The chain recombines TRBV10-1 with TRBJ2-1; the D gene is possibly TRBD1 (7 bases). CDR1 is WNHNN, CDR2 SYGVQD, per germline (reference sequence). V was trimmed by 5 bases and J by 12 bases, leaving 26 bases between them. The CDR3 runs 16 residues. The CDR3 DNA is TGCGCCAGCAGTCCGTCCGGGGCAGGGGGGCGACTGGGGCAGTTCTTC. This encodes CASSPSGAGGRLGQFF.

In this sample, this clone turned up a few times. The chain joins TRBV4-1 to TRBJ2-1, with 13 nucleotides matching TRBD2. The CDR3 is 18 amino acids. The V and J ends lost 4 bases and 7 bases, in that order; junction bases with no gene match: 13. CDR1 MGHRA and CDR2 YSYEKL come from the germline V gene. The CDR3, as DNA: TGCGCCAGCAGCCCCCAAGTCACACTAGCGGGGGGGAGGAATGAGCAGTTCTTC. This codes for CASSPQVTLAGGRNEQFF.

The J gene is TRBJ2-1, the V gene TRBV5-6, with TRBD2 identical over 8 bases. The CDR3 spans 15 residues. Trimming at V came to 0 bases and at J to 5 bases, leaving 4 bases not matched to a gene. The germline V gene has CDR1 SGHDT and CDR2 YYEEEE. In nucleotides, the CDR3 is TGTGCCAGCAGCTTGGGACTAGCGCTGAACAATGAGCAGTTCTTC. Its protein product is CASSLGLALNNEQFF.

V usage is TRBV5-1 and J usage is TRBJ1-1, with D tentatively TRBD1 (6 bases). V was pared by 6 bases and J by 0 bases, with 9 bases between. Per germline, CDR1 SGHRS and CDR2 YFSETQ. CDR3 length: 13 amino acids. This chain's CDR3 is CASTQGLNTEAFF. The CDR3 bases are TGCGCCAGCACCCAGGGGTTGAACACTGAAGCTTTCTTT.

The rearrangement links TRBV7-2 to TRBJ1-5; 7 bases are shared with TRBD1. Germline values: CDR1 SGHTA, CDR2 FQGNSA. The CDR3 runs 15 residues. V lost 5 bases to trimming and J lost 0 bases; unmatched junction nucleotides: 4. The DNA of the CDR3 is TGTGCCAGCAGCATAACAGGGGATAGCAATCAGCCCCAGCATTTT. Translating gives CASSITGDSNQPQHF.

The genes are TRBV9 and TRBJ2-2, with D uncertain. V lost 4 bases to trimming and J lost 7 bases, with 11 bases between them. Germline V lookup: CDR1 SGDLS, CDR2 YYNGEE. The CDR3 totals 13 residues. The DNA for the CDR3 is TGTGCCAGCAGCACAACCCCGATCGGGGAGCTGTTTTTT. The encoded protein is CASSTTPIGELFF.

The V and J genes are TRBV6-1 and TRBJ2-3, with a weak D call TRBD1 (5 bases). V shed 3 bases and J shed 1 base, with 14 bases lying between them. The length of the CDR3 is 16 residues. Germline V gene sequence: CDR1 MNHNS, CDR2 SASEGT. The CDR3 spells CASSDSRAWGTDTQYF. CDR3 DNA sequence: TGTGCCAGCAGTGACAGCAGGGCTTGGGGCACAGATACGCAGTATTTT.

The chain combines TRBV27 with TRBJ2-1, with 12 bases matching TRBD2. V lost 3 bases and J lost 4; bases outside the gene matches: 4. The CDR3 sequence is 16 residues long. Germline CDR1 is MNHEY and CDR2 is SMNVEV (reference sequence). CDR3 loop: CASSLTSGGPYNEQFF. DNA of the CDR3: TGTGCCAGCAGTTTGACTAGCGGGGGACCATACAATGAGCAGTTCTTC.

Only one count was recorded for this clone. The rearrangement joins TRBV27 to TRBJ1-1; D unresolved. This CDR3 is built from 14 residues. Germline lookup yields CDR1 MNHEY and CDR2 SMNVEV (reference sequence). The ends were cut back, 4 bases at V and 3 bases at J, with 12 bases in the middle. DNA for the CDR3: TGTGCCAGCAGTTGGGCCAGCTCGGACACTGAAGCTTTCTTT. Translation gives CASSWASSDTEAFF.

This clone has only a few counts. The V gene is TRBV25-1, the J gene TRBJ1-2; 9 positions agree with TRBD1. Germline assignment: CDR1 MGHDK and CDR2 SYGVNS. V gave up 2 bases and J gave up 2 bases; unmatched junction bases: 6. The CDR3 covers 16 residues. CDR3 in amino acids: CASSEGTGPRNYGYTF. In nucleotides, the CDR3 is TGTGCCAGCAGTGAAGGGACAGGGCCCAGGAACTATGGCTACACCTTC.

V is TRBV6-6 and J is TRBJ1-4, with no clear D. Germline values: CDR1 MNHNY, CDR2 SVGAGI (reference sequence). The CDR3 length is 13 residues. V lost 7 bases, J lost 4 bases, and 10 bases lay in between. The CDR3 DNA sequence: TGTGCCAGCACCGTGTCCGGTAATGAAAAACTGTTTTTT. Its protein product is CASTVSGNEKLFF.

V gene TRBV3-1 (or the pseudogene TRBV3-2) combines with J gene TRBJ2-3, with D possibly being TRBD2 (5 bases). Between the trimmed V and J ends, which lost 0 bases and 10 bases, there was a span of 14 bases. The CDR3 totals 14 residues. Germline loops: CDR1 LGHDT, CDR2 YNNKEL (reference sequence). The CDR3 bases are TGTGCCAGCAGCCAAGATCAAGGACTGATCGCGCAGTATTTT. Amino acid sequence: CASSQDQGLIAQYF.

In regard to this clone: The sample contains more than one DNA sequence encoding this CDR3. The chain has TRBV6-2 or TRBV6-3 and TRBJ1-5; maybe TRBD1 (5 bases). CDR3 length equals 15 residues. Germline values: CDR1 MNHEY, CDR2 SVGEGT. Trimming took off 5 bases at V and 0 bases at J, with 11 bases between the two ends. CDR3 sequence (DNA): TGTGCCAGCAGTCGACAGACGTATAGCAATCAGCCCCAGCATTTT. This codes for CASSRQTYSNQPQHF.

The chain couples TRBV7-8 to TRBJ1-3, with D perhaps matching TRBD1 (5 bases). The CDR3 covers 17 residues. The germline V and J ends were trimmed by 1 base and 2 bases, with 15 bases remaining between them. Germline CDR1 and CDR2: SGHVS and FQNEAQ. For the CDR3, the DNA is TGTGCCAGCAGCTTAGTTCTTGGACACAGCCCTGGAAACACCATATATTTT. Translation: CASSLVLGHSPGNTIYF.

In nucleotides, the CDR3 is TGTGCCAGCCGTCTCCAAGAGACCCAGTACTTC. This sequence encodes CASRLQETQYF. The V call is TRBV19, the J call TRBJ2-5; unclear D gene. The germline CDR1 and CDR2 sequences are LNHDA and SQIVND (reference sequence). Trimming removed 9 bases from V and 1 base from J, with 6 bases in between. This CDR3 has 11 residues.

The genes are TRBV7-2 and TRBJ1-2; a possible D gene is TRBD1 (5 bases). V was pared by 4 bases and J by 8 bases, with 11 bases between. The CDR3 contains 12 residues. Germline CDR1 reads SGHTA; CDR2 reads FQGNSA. The CDR3 protein is CASSSRVQGYTF. CDR3 sequence (DNA): TGTGCCAGCAGCTCCAGGGTTCAGGGCTACACCTTC. The variable domain in full, completed from reference TRBV7-2 and TRBJ1-2, reads GAGVSQSPSNKVTEKGKDVELRCDPISGHTALYWYRQSLGQGLEFLIYFQGNSAPDKSGLPSDRFSAERTGGSVSTLTIQRTQQEDSAVYLCASSSRVQGYTFGSGTRLTVV.

This chain links TRBV7-9 with TRBJ2-5; the match to TRBD1 covers 8 bases. The CDR3 loop spans 16 amino acids. Trimming cost V 4 bases and J 4 bases; bases outside gene matches: 11. CDR1 SEHNR and CDR2 FQNEAQ come from the germline V gene (reference sequence). CDR3 nucleotides: TGTGCCAGCAGCTCTCATGACAGGGGCCACGGAGAGACCCAGTACTTC. This gives the protein CASSSHDRGHGETQYF.

The chain employs TRBV6-4 and TRBJ1-3; weak D call: TRBD1 (5 bases). Trimming shortened V by 4 bases and J by 11 bases, and 18 bases separated the two germline ends. This CDR3 has 14 residues. Germline CDR1 reads MRHNA; CDR2 reads SNTAGT. The CDR3 coding sequence is TGTGCCAGCAGTGTAAATTTTCAGGACAAGGCCATATATTTT. Translation: CASSVNFQDKAIYF.

The genes are TRBV11-1 and TRBJ1-4; TRBD1 matches 9 bases. Germline V lookup: CDR1 SGHAT, CDR2 FQDESV (reference sequence). This CDR3 is 15 amino acids long. Germline trimming cut 6 bases from V and 6 bases from J; bases unmatched to any gene: 8. CDR3 amino acids: CASSDRGSKDEKLFF. CDR3 DNA sequence: TGTGCCAGCAGTGACAGGGGGAGTAAGGATGAAAAACTGTTTTTT.

A few counts support this clone. The chain uses TRBV2 and TRBJ2-2, with 8 bases identical to TRBD1. The CDR3 sequence is 13 residues long. Germline V gene lookup returns CDR1 SNHLY and CDR2 FYNNEI. V dropped 8 bases and J dropped 3; count of bases not matched to a gene: 2. This CDR3 is CASDRGDTGELFF. As DNA, the CDR3 is TGTGCCAGCGACAGGGGTGACACCGGGGAGCTGTTTTTT.

The chain employs TRBV5-1 and TRBJ2-3, with TRBD2 matching 15 bases. The CDR3 extends over 16 amino acids. CDR1 and CDR2 from the germline V gene are SGHRS and YFSETQ. V lost 5 bases and J lost 3; bases outside the gene matches: 4. The CDR3 DNA sequence: TGCGCCAGCAGTAAGGGGACTAGCGGGGGGACAGATACGCAGTATTTT. This gives the protein CASSKGTSGGTDTQYF. Full variable domain (rest looked up from reference TRBV5-1 and TRBJ2-3): KAGVTQTPRYLIKTRGQQVTLSCSPISGHRSVSWYQQTPGQGLQFLFEYFSETQRNKGNFPGRFSGRQFSNSRSEMNVSTLELGDSALYLCASSKGTSGGTDTQYFGPGTRLTVL.

The chain carries TRBV19 and TRBJ1-2, with 9 bases aligning to TRBD1. V trimming: 7 bases; J trimming: 4 bases; junction bases outside the gene matches: 4. This CDR3 is built from 13 residues. Germline V lookup: CDR1 LNHDA, CDR2 SQIVND (reference sequence). The CDR3 DNA sequence: TGTGCCAGTAAATCGGGACAGGGCTATGGCTACACCTTC. This encodes CASKSGQGYGYTF.

This clone has more than one count but fewer than ten. The chain uses TRBV28 and TRBJ1-5, with TRBD1 as a possible D gene (5 bases). V lost 5 bases and J lost 2, with 13 bases in between. Germline V gene data show CDR1 as MDHEN and CDR2 as SYDVKM. The CDR3 is 15 residues long. For the CDR3, the DNA is TGTGCCAGCAGTAAGCTCAGGGTTGGCAATCAGCCCCAGCATTTT. Protein: CASSKLRVGNQPQHF.

The chain joins TRBV5-6 to TRBJ1-1; the match to TRBD1 covers 7 bases. Per germline, CDR1 SGHDT and CDR2 YYEEEE. The CDR3 has 15 amino acids. The V gene end was trimmed by 5 bases and the J gene end by 4 bases; junction bases not matched to a gene: 11. The CDR3 reads CASRPPGTAITEAFF. For the CDR3, the DNA is TGTGCCAGCAGACCCCCCGGGACAGCTATCACTGAAGCTTTCTTT.

In nucleotides, the CDR3 is TGTGCCAGCAGTGAAAGTAAGACAGGGGGCCAGAACGAGCAGTACTTC. It yields the protein CASSESKTGGQNEQYF. This chain links TRBV2 with TRBJ2-7, with 10 bases lining up with TRBD1. The J segment lost 5 bases and the V segment lost 2 bases, leaving 9 bases of the junction unmatched. The CDR3 is 16 amino acids. The germline V gene has CDR1 SNHLY and CDR2 FYNNEI. The whole variable domain, filled in from reference TRBV2 and TRBJ2-7, reads EPEVTQTPSHQVTQMGQEVILRCVPISNHLYFYWYRQILGQKVEFLVSFYNNEISEKSEIFDDQFSVERPDGSNFTLKIRSTKLEDSAMYFCASSESKTGGQNEQYFGPGTRLTVT.